This entry features one TCR beta chain sequence. The source of the sample is a study of blood T cell repertoires in COVID-19. Whole-study context: The study drew acute and convalescent COVID-19 samples from the United States, Italy and Spain. Nucleic acid was either cDNA or gDNA, and it came from T cells, B-cell-depleted T cells, or PBMCs.

Original methodology: Estimation of nucleated cell counts was performed using reference gene primer amplification. The table came from immunoSEQ multiplex PCR; TCRdb's copy has only in-frame clones and leaves some out. V and J calls and clone size are given by that table; D and trimming were obtained from the DNA. Of some 270,000 clones listed, approximately 90% are singletons. This CDR3 spans 12 amino acids. V gave up 8 bases and J gave up 6 bases, with 13 bases separating them. Germline loops: CDR1 MDHEN, CDR2 SYDVKM. The receptor was derived from a man younger than 40 with acute or convalescent COVID-19. Sequenced input: peripheral blood. The chain has TRBV28 and TRBJ1-2; weak D call: TRBD1 (6 bases). The CDR3 loop is CASGQGYDGYTF. As DNA, the CDR3 is TGTGCCAGCGGTCAGGGGTACGATGGCTACACCTTC.